This TCR beta chain came from a study of shared clonotypes between healthy human individuals. Clones were sequenced by immunoSEQ multiplex PCR, and TCRdb holds only the in-frame ones, with some missing. The sample has 1,400,000 or so clones, around 98.5% seen once. Germline CDR1 and CDR2: SEHNR and FQNEAQ (reference sequence). V was clipped by 2 bases and J by 8 bases, with 19 bases between them. This CDR3 comprises 16 residues. The donor cohort consisted entirely of Caucasian adults residing in Nashville, Tennessee. This sequence originates from a man aged 25-45 years in good health. The chain joins TRBV7-9 to TRBJ2-1, with a weak D call TRBD2 (5 bases). The sample consisted of naive CD4+ T cells sorted from blood. Subset indicated: CD45RA+ positively selected. Here the CDR3 DNA reads TGTGCCAGCAGCTTAAAAAAGTCCCGAAGCGGAGATGAGCAGTTCTTC. Encoded protein: CASSLKKSRSGDEQFF.